The rows below give T cell receptor beta chains drawn from one sample of a study of radiation and T cells in renal cell carcinoma. The data were produced by immunoSEQ multiplex PCR, yet TCRdb's version contains in-frame clones alone and is incomplete. The table shows tens of thousands of clones, with around four fifths occurring only once. The material sequenced was blood, taken from a patient whose treatment included radiotherapy and nephrectomy. Source of these receptors: a man aged 45-60 years with renal cell carcinoma. Both conserved end residues are part of each CDR3. Each record gives: J gene, D gene, clone size, CDR3 length, V gene, CDR3 protein, CDR3 DNA. A D gene is named only where the DNA matches it firmly. Clone size appears in some rows only: once, few, many, or a class for an expanded clone.

J: TRBJ2-7
D: TRBD1
size: -
length: 14
V: TRBV18
CDR3: CASSPGQGSYEQYF
DNA: TGTGCCAGCTCACCGGGACAGGGGTCCTACGAGCAGTACTTC

J: TRBJ2-7
D: -
size: -
length: 14
V: TRBV5-5
CDR3: CASSFGTGSYEQYF
DNA: TGTGCCAGCAGCTTCGGGACGGGGTCCTACGAGCAGTACTTC

J: TRBJ2-7
D: -
size: -
length: 13
V: TRBV14
CDR3: CASSQVWDYEQYF
DNA: TGTGCCAGCAGCCAAGTCTGGGACTACGAGCAGTACTTC

J: TRBJ1-5
D: -
size: -
length: 16
V: TRBV19
CDR3: CASSIEGTAFNQPQHF
DNA: TGTGCCAGTAGTATAGAAGGTACAGCCTTTAATCAGCCCCAGCATTTT

J: TRBJ1-5
D: TRBD1
size: few
length: 16
V: TRBV10-1
CDR3: CASSRTGGRVNQPQHF
DNA: TGCGCCAGCAGTCGAACAGGGGGCAGGGTTAATCAGCCCCAGCATTTT

J: TRBJ1-3
D: -
size: -
length: 15
V: TRBV6-5
CDR3: CASSASGAAGNTIYF
DNA: TGTGCCAGCAGTGCCTCGGGGGCAGCGGGAAACACCATATATTTT

J: TRBJ2-2
D: TRBD2
size: -
length: 14
V: TRBV6-5
CDR3: CASTPASGTGELFF
DNA: TGTGCCAGCACACCCGCTAGCGGCACCGGGGAGCTGTTTTTT

J: TRBJ2-7
D: TRBD1
size: -
length: 15
V: TRBV19
CDR3: CASSVTGTGLHEQYF
DNA: TGTGCCAGTAGTGTTACCGGGACAGGCCTCCACGAGCAGTACTTC

J: TRBJ2-3
D: -
size: -
length: 14
V: TRBV9
CDR3: CASSVPAYTDTQYF
DNA: TGTGCCAGCAGCGTACCGGCTTACACAGATACGCAGTATTTT

J: TRBJ1-2
D: TRBD1
size: -
length: 14
V: TRBV15
CDR3: CATSTGEGARGYTF
DNA: TGTGCCACCAGCACCGGGGAGGGGGCGAGAGGCTACACCTTC

J: TRBJ1-2
D: -
size: -
length: 12
V: TRBV6-5
CDR3: CASSYRGFGYTF
DNA: TGTGCCAGCAGTTATCGCGGGTTTGGCTACACCTTC

J: TRBJ2-2
D: -
size: few
length: 13
V: TRBV7-9
CDR3: CASSLGSFGELFF
DNA: TGTGCCAGCAGCTTAGGGTCCTTCGGGGAGCTGTTTTTT

J: TRBJ2-7
D: -
size: -
length: 18
V: TRBV6-1
CDR3: CASSEAVSGVVGTYEQYF
DNA: TGTGCCAGCAGTGAAGCTGTTTCAGGGGTCGTAGGGACCTACGAGCAGTACTTC

J: TRBJ2-7
D: TRBD2
size: -
length: 15
V: TRBV6-5
CDR3: CASSPTSGGIYEQYF
DNA: TGTGCCAGCAGTCCCACTAGCGGGGGGATCTACGAGCAGTACTTC

J: TRBJ2-1
D: TRBD2
size: -
length: 16
V: TRBV27
CDR3: CASSPAGVDPFGEQFF
DNA: TGTGCCAGCAGTCCCGCGGGGGTGGACCCGTTTGGGGAGCAGTTCTTC

J: TRBJ1-2
D: -
size: -
length: 14
V: TRBV28
CDR3: CASGQTFGGNGYTF
DNA: TGTGCCAGCGGCCAAACTTTCGGGGGAAATGGCTACACCTTC

J: TRBJ2-2
D: -
size: -
length: 15
V: TRBV9
CDR3: CASSVGRSNTGELFF
DNA: TGTGCCAGCAGCGTGGGACGGTCGAACACCGGGGAGCTGTTTTTT